This TCR beta chain was recovered during a study of human T cells and chemical hapten exposure. This clonotype was observed a handful of times. TCRdb independently ran MiXCR on the RACE reads; one entry per CDR3 protein. The table records 130,000 or so distinct CDR3 sequences, about 11% of them present only once. Time point noted: patch test 3, about 24 weeks after DPC sensitization. As for treatment: therapeutic diphenylcyclopropenone sensitization with weekly scalp DPC. V dropped 5 bases and J dropped 5; count of bases not matched to a gene: 5. CDR1 and CDR2 from the germline V gene are MDHEN and SYDVKM. This CDR3 comprises 14 residues.

The rearrangement uses TRBV28 and TRBJ1-1; 10 positions agree with TRBD1. This receptor was taken from a woman aged 45-65 years with alopecia areata. Some clones in this sample may be carry-over from other donors' samples. The sequences come from whole blood, collected in connection with sensitization to the hapten diphenylcyclopropenone (DPC). The CDR3 protein is CASSRGQGWTEAFF. CDR3 DNA: TGTGCCAGCAGTAGGGGACAGGGGTGGACTGAAGCTTTCTTT.